Each of the 17 T cell receptor beta chains below was sequenced from the same sample in a study of blood T cells in healthy people across ages. The use of a sample-barcoded 5' primer and a J-beta primer mix characterized a second PCR of roughly 6 to 11 cycles. TCRdb ran MiXCR on the 5' RACE reads and lists one entry per CDR3 protein. Counted here are roughly 500,000 distinct CDR3 sequences, 25% to 30% occurring once; the ten biggest clones make up approximately 17%. The sample taken for sequencing was blood. The receptors were gathered from a woman in her 70s in good health.

This clonotype has more than one count but fewer than ten. The rearrangement joins TRBV19 to TRBJ2-3; D could derive from TRBD1 or TRBD2 (6 bases each). This CDR3 has 15 amino acids. Between the trimmed V and J ends, which lost 6 bases and 6 bases, there was a span of 19 bases. Germline CDR1 is LNHDA and CDR2 is SQIVND (reference sequence). CDR3 nucleotide sequence: TGTGCCAGTAGCCCTCGTGGGGGCCGGGAGGATACGCAGTATTTT. Its protein is CASSPRGGREDTQYF.

This sequence joins TRBV10-2 and TRBJ2-1, with D hard to call. The DNA end is more similar to TRBJ2-5, so the J call may be wrong. Germline lookup yields CDR1 WSHSY and CDR2 SAAADI. The CDR3 has 12 residues. CDR3 DNA: TGCGCCAGCAGTGAGTCCGGTGTGACCCAGTACTTC. Translated: CASSESGVTQYF.

The chain links TRBV11-2 to TRBJ2-3, with a possible D match to TRBD1 (5 bases). Germline V gene data show CDR1 as SGHAT and CDR2 as FQNNGV. The CDR3 length is 17 residues. The V end lost 3 bases, the J end lost 1 base, and 17 bases lay between the germline ends. In nucleotides, the CDR3 is TGTGCCAGCAGCTTCAGAAGGGGTGTCGGTGGCACAGATACGCAGTATTTT. The encoded protein is CASSFRRGVGGTDTQYF. Variable domain in full (rest from reference TRBV11-2 and TRBJ2-3): EAGVAQSPRYKIIEKRQSVAFWCNPISGHATLYWYQQILGQGPKLLIQFQNNGVVDDSQLPKDRFSAERLKGVDSTLKIQPAKLEDSAVYLCASSFRRGVGGTDTQYFGPGTRLTVL.

This clonotype occurred a few times. The V and J genes are TRBV5-5 and TRBJ2-7; 11 nucleotides match TRBD2. Germline V gene sequence: CDR1 SGHKS, CDR2 YYEKEE (reference sequence). The CDR3 length is 16 residues. J lost 0 bases, V lost 0 bases, and 2 bases had no gene match. The CDR3 loop is CASSLALAGASYEQYF. The CDR3, as DNA: TGTGCCAGCAGCTTGGCACTAGCGGGGGCCTCCTACGAGCAGTACTTC.

V and J are TRBV5-1 and TRBJ2-5, with D uncertain. This CDR3 region has 15 residues. The germline V gene has CDR1 SGHRS and CDR2 YFSETQ. Deletions cut 5 bases from V and 2 bases from J, with 16 bases between. The CDR3 DNA sequence: TGCGCCAGCAGGTTTTCGGGCACTGGACAAGAGACCCAGTACTTC. It specifies CASRFSGTGQETQYF.

V is TRBV2 and J is TRBJ2-1; 8 nucleotides agree with TRBD1. The CDR3 loop spans 14 amino acids. Germline CDR1 reads SNHLY; CDR2 reads FYNNEI. The J segment lost 9 bases and the V segment lost 6 bases, leaving 10 bases of the junction unmatched. CDR3 DNA sequence: TGTGCCAGCAGCCAGGACAGGGTAAGGGGTGAGCAGTTCTTC. Translating it yields CASSQDRVRGEQFF.

V gene TRBV21-1 combines with J gene TRBJ1-2; TRBD1 is the table's D call, not checked against the DNA. TRBV21-1 constitutes a pseudogene. This CDR3 is built from 14 residues. Here the CDR3 DNA reads TGTGCCACAACAAGACAGGGGATTTTCTATGGCTACACCTTC. It codes for CATTRQGIFYGYTF.

On this clonotype itself: The conserved closing phenylalanine or tryptophan is absent in this CDR3, likely reflecting a read error. This chain joins TRBV3-1 and TRBJ2-7; 9 nucleotides agree with TRBD2. The CDR3 is 15 amino acids. Losses at the gene ends were 3 bases for V and 0 bases for J; bases not matched to a gene: 3. CDR1 is LGHDT, CDR2 YNNKEL, per germline (reference sequence). The CDR3 bases are TGTGCCAGCAGCCAGGGACTAGCTCTCTCCTACGAGCAGTACCTC. It codes for CASSQGLALSYEQYL.

The chain recombines TRBV4-1 with TRBJ1-1; the D is unclear. CDR1 is MGHRA and CDR2 is YSYEKL in the germline V gene. The V and J ends lost 6 bases and 0 bases respectively, with 8 bases between them. CDR3 length: 13 amino acids. The CDR3 reads CASRLSLNTEAFF. CDR3 DNA sequence: TGCGCCAGCAGGCTTAGCTTGAACACTGAAGCTTTCTTT.

The rearrangement joins TRBV7-9 to TRBJ1-1, with D hard to call. V shed 5 bases and J shed 8 bases, with 12 bases lying between them. The CDR3 is made up of 12 amino acids. Germline V gene lookup returns CDR1 SEHNR and CDR2 FQNEAQ (reference sequence). The CDR3 sequence: CASSPPMAEAFF. The DNA of the CDR3 is TGTGCCAGCAGCCCACCCATGGCCGAAGCTTTCTTT.

This rearrangement joins TRBV5-1 to TRBJ1-1, with 7 nucleotides matching TRBD1. CDR3 length equals 15 residues. V was clipped by 4 bases and J by 1 base; unmatched bases: 7. Germline V gene sequence: CDR1 SGHRS, CDR2 YFSETQ. CDR3 residues: CASSIDRVGNTEAFF. The CDR3 DNA is TGCGCCAGCAGCATCGACAGGGTTGGGAACACTGAAGCTTTCTTT.

The CDR3 DNA follows: TGTGCCAGCGCCCGGGACTCAGTGTCTGGGGCCAACGTCCTGACTTTC. Translated: CASARDSVSGANVLTF. The chain recombines TRBV2 with TRBJ2-6; D is perhaps TRBD2 (6 bases). V dropped 8 bases and J dropped 1 base, with 15 bases sitting between them. CDR1 and CDR2 (germline): SNHLY, FYNNEI. This CDR3 contains 16 residues. Combining the CDR3 with reference TRBV2 and TRBJ2-6 gives the whole variable domain EPEVTQTPSHQVTQMGQEVILRCVPISNHLYFYWYRQILGQKVEFLVSFYNNEISEKSEIFDDQFSVERPDGSNFTLKIRSTKLEDSAMYFCASARDSVSGANVLTFGAGSRLTVL.

This clonotype was recorded a few times. The chain carries TRBV4-3 and TRBJ1-4, with D hard to call. V was trimmed by 4 bases and J by 3 bases, leaving 15 bases between them. Per germline, CDR1 LGHNA and CDR2 YSLEER. There are 16 residues in the CDR3. CDR3 coding DNA: TGCGCCAGCAGCCCCCAGCGGGGATTAGCTAATGAAAAACTGTTTTTT. Amino acids: CASSPQRGLANEKLFF.

As for this clonotype: A read error may produce the germline difference seen at one junction end. The V and J genes are TRBV7-3 and TRBJ2-7, with D perhaps TRBD1 (5 bases). The CDR3 runs 15 residues. Germline V gene data show CDR1 as SGHTA and CDR2 as FQGTGA. CDR3 bases: TGTTCCAGCAGCTTAATGCCAGGGCCTATCTACGAGCAGTACTTC. This sequence encodes CSSSLMPGPIYEQYF.

V usage is TRBV12-3 or TRBV12-4 and J usage is TRBJ2-3; D tentatively reads TRBD1 or TRBD2 (6 bases each). The CDR3 extends over 15 amino acids. V was trimmed by 2 bases and J by 0 bases, leaving 9 bases between them. The DNA for the CDR3 is TGTGCCAGCAGTTTATGGAGGGGGAGCACAGATACGCAGTATTTT. This translates into CASSLWRGSTDTQYF.

This clonotype was counted between two and nine times. This chain joins TRBV29-1 and TRBJ1-4; the D gene is possibly TRBD1 (6 bases). The CDR3 length is 13 residues. V gave up 6 bases and J gave up 5 bases, with 13 bases separating them. CDR1 and CDR2 from the germline V gene are SQVTM and ANQGSEA. This CDR3 reads CSVNSQGNEKLFF. For the CDR3, the DNA is TGCAGCGTCAATTCCCAGGGGAATGAAAAACTGTTTTTT.

As to this clonotype: This may be a read error, as it is one base from a much larger clone. The CDR3 bases are TGTGCCAGCAGTGTAGACGCGGGAGCGGACTTC. Encoded protein: CASSVDAGADF. This sequence joins TRBV6-1 and TRBJ2-4; 7 bases are shared with TRBD2. CDR1 and CDR2 from the germline V gene are MNHNS and SASEGT. The CDR3 has 11 amino acids.